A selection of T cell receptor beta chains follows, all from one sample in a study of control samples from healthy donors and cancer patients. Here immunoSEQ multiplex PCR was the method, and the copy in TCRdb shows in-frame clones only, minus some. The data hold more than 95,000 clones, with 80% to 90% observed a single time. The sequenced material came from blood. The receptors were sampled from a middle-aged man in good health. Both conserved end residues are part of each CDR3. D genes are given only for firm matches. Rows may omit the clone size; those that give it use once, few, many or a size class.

TGTGCCAGCAACCCAGACAGCGCGAACACCGGGGAGCTGTTTTTT	CASNPDSANTGELFF	TRBV2	few	TRBJ2-2	-
TGCGCCAGCAGTGATGTGGGACGCGGCACAGATACGCAGTATTTT	CASSDVGRGTDTQYF	TRBV10-1	-	TRBJ2-3	-
TGTGCCTGGAGTGCTGGGGGTCCCAATCAGCCCCAGCATTTT	CAWSAGGPNQPQHF	TRBV30	-	TRBJ1-5	-
TGTGCCAGCAGCTTATCGGGCAGATCACCCCTCCACTTT	CASSLSGRSPLHF	TRBV7-9	-	TRBJ1-6	-
TGTGCCAGCAGTTATAGCACTGAAGCTTTCTTT	CASSYSTEAFF	TRBV12-3/TRBV12-4	-	TRBJ1-1	-
TGTGCCAGCAGTTATCGGGGGATCACTGAAGCTTTCTTT	CASSYRGITEAFF	TRBV7-9	-	TRBJ1-1	-
TGTGCCAGCAGCCTGGGACTAGCGAGGCAGACCCAGTACTTC	CASSLGLARQTQYF	TRBV14	-	TRBJ2-5	TRBD2
TGCGCCAGCAGCCAAGGCGGGGGGTTAGGTACCTACAATGAGCAGTTCTTC	CASSQGGGLGTYNEQFF	TRBV4-1	few	TRBJ2-1	TRBD2
TGTGCCAGCAGCCCGGTCGGGGGGGCCAACGTCCTGACTTTC	CASSPVGGANVLTF	TRBV14	-	TRBJ2-6	-
TGTGCCACAAATTGGGGCATGGGTAAGGGCAATCAGCCCCAGCATTTT	CATNWGMGKGNQPQHF	TRBV19	-	TRBJ1-5	-
TGTGCCAGCAGCTTCTTAAGGGGGACAGGGGGAGATGAAAAACTGTTTTTT	CASSFLRGTGGDEKLFF	TRBV7-6	-	TRBJ1-4	TRBD1
TGTGCCAGCAGTCGTGGACAGATGAACACTGAAGCTTTCTTT	CASSRGQMNTEAFF	TRBV2	-	TRBJ1-1	-
TGTGCCAGCACCCCGGGACAGGCCACAGATACGCAGTATTTT	CASTPGQATDTQYF	TRBV6-5	-	TRBJ2-3	TRBD1
TGTGCCAGCAGTCTTACTTTGCGGGGTAGGGAGGAAAAACTGTTTTTT	CASSLTLRGREEKLFF	TRBV6-6	-	TRBJ1-4	-
TGTGCCAGTAGTATAGATCCCCAGGGGAACACTGAAGCTTTCTTT	CASSIDPQGNTEAFF	TRBV19	-	TRBJ1-1	-
TGCAGCGTCGCGGGCTCCTACGAGCAGTACTTC	CSVAGSYEQYF	TRBV29-1	-	TRBJ2-7	-
TGTGCCAGCACATGGACAGGGAACGAGCAGTACTTC	CASTWTGNEQYF	TRBV6-5	once	TRBJ2-7	TRBD1
TGCGCCAGCAGTGACCCGCGAGGGGGAGAGAACATTCAGTACTTC	CASSDPRGGENIQYF	TRBV10-2	-	TRBJ2-4	-
TGTGCCAGCAAAGGGCAGGCCCTAAACTATGGCTACACCTTC	CASKGQALNYGYTF	TRBV19	-	TRBJ1-2	-
TGTGCCAGCAGTCGACAGGGGAATAGCAATCAGCCCCAGCATTTT	CASSRQGNSNQPQHF	TRBV6-6	-	TRBJ1-5	TRBD1
TGTGCCAGTACCCCTGCCCCGAGCTATGGCTACACCTTC	CASTPAPSYGYTF	TRBV19	few	TRBJ1-2	-
TGTGCCAGCAGGGGCCTGAGGGATGAAGCTTTCTTT	CASRGLRDEAFF	TRBV6-4	-	TRBJ1-1	-
TGTGCCAGAAGCTTGAGAGGGTGGACTGAAGCTTTCTTT	CARSLRGWTEAFF	TRBV5-3	few	TRBJ1-1	-
TGTGCCAGCAGCCAAGGTGTATTGAACACTGAAGCTTTCTTT	CASSQGVLNTEAFF	TRBV3-1/TRBV3-2	once	TRBJ1-1	-
TGTGCCAGCCGGAGGGGGGGGGTCTACGAGCAGTACTTC	CASRRGGVYEQYF	TRBV6-5	-	TRBJ2-7	-
TGCGCCAGCAGCCCCTTAGCGGGGGCCTCCTACAATGAGCAGTTCTTC	CASSPLAGASYNEQFF	TRBV4-1	-	TRBJ2-1	TRBD2
TGTGCCAGCTCACCAGGGCTAGCGGGGACAGATACGCAGTATTTT	CASSPGLAGTDTQYF	TRBV18	-	TRBJ2-3	TRBD2
TGTGCCAGCAGCTTAATGAGGACGGCTGGTTCCTACAATGAGCAGTTCTTC	CASSLMRTAGSYNEQFF	TRBV7-3	-	TRBJ2-1	-
TGTGCCAGCAGCGGAGCGGGACTAGCGGTAGTCAATGAGCAGTTCTTC	CASSGAGLAVVNEQFF	TRBV3-1/TRBV3-2	-	TRBJ2-1	TRBD2
TGTGCCAGCAGCCAACCGCGGGTGATGAACACTGAAGCTTTCTTT	CASSQPRVMNTEAFF	TRBV6-6	-	TRBJ1-1	-
TGTGCCAGCAGTTACCAGGGAAGTGGGTATGGCTACACCTTC	CASSYQGSGYGYTF	TRBV6-5	-	TRBJ1-2	-
TGCGCCAGCAGCTTATATCGCGAGGTCACCGGGGAGCTGTTTTTT	CASSLYREVTGELFF	TRBV5-1	-	TRBJ2-2	-
TGTGCCATCAGTGAGACCGCTAGCGGGGGACCCCAAGAGACCCAGTACTTC	CAISETASGGPQETQYF	TRBV10-3	-	TRBJ2-5	TRBD2
TGTGCTAGTATGAGCTCTGGAAACACCATATATTTT	CASMSSGNTIYF	TRBV12-5	once	TRBJ1-3	-
TGTGCCAGCAGCTTCACTCGGGGATACCAAGAGACCCAGTACTTC	CASSFTRGYQETQYF	TRBV11-3	-	TRBJ2-5	-
TGTGCCAGCAGCTTCGCCAGGGGGCAGAACACTGAAGCTTTCTTT	CASSFARGQNTEAFF	TRBV11-3	-	TRBJ1-1	TRBD1
TGTGCCAGCAGCCCACGGGACAGGGGGAACACAGATACGCAGTATTTT	CASSPRDRGNTDTQYF	TRBV7-8	-	TRBJ2-3	TRBD1
TGCGCCAGCAGCTTGGGACCGGGACAGAAGAATGAAAAACTGTTTTTT	CASSLGPGQKNEKLFF	TRBV5-1	-	TRBJ1-4	TRBD1
TGCGCCAGCAACTTGGCCCCCTCTGGGGCCAACGTCCTGACTTTC	CASNLAPSGANVLTF	TRBV5-1	-	TRBJ2-6	-
TGTGCCAGCAAGTATTCTGTTGGGCAGGGAATAAAGGATACGCAGTATTTT	CASKYSVGQGIKDTQYF	TRBV19	-	TRBJ2-3	-
TGCAGCGTTGAGGGTGGGACAGGGGGCCCTGAAGCTTTCTTT	CSVEGGTGGPEAFF	TRBV29-1	-	TRBJ1-1	TRBD1
TGTGCCAGCAGCTTCCAAGCGGGGGGGCCCGATGAGCAGTTCTTC	CASSFQAGGPDEQFF	TRBV7-9	-	TRBJ2-1	TRBD2
TGCGCCAGCAACGGTGATTACTACGAGCAGTACTTC	CASNGDYYEQYF	TRBV5-1	few	TRBJ2-7	-
TGTGCCAGCAGCCGTCGATCTGGCCGGGTTCTAAACACTGAAGCTTTCTTT	CASSRRSGRVLNTEAFF	TRBV7-2	-	TRBJ1-1	-
TGCGCCAGCAGCTTTCAAGCGGACCGACAAGAGACCCAGTACTTC	CASSFQADRQETQYF	TRBV5-1	-	TRBJ2-5	-